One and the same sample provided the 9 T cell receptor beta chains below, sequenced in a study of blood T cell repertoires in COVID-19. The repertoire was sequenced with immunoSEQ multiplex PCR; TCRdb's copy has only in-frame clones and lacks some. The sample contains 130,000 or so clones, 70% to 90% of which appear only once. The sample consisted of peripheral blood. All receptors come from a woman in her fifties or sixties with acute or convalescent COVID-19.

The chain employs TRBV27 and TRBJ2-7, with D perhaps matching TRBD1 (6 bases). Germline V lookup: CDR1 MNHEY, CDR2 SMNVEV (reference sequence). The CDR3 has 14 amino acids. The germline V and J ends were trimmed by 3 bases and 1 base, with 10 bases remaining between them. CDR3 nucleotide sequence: TGTGCCAGCAGTTTCGGACAGAGATCCTACGAGCAGTACTTC. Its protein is CASSFGQRSYEQYF.

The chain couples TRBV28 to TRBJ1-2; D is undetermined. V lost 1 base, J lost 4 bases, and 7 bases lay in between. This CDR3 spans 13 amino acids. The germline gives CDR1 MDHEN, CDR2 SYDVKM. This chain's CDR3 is CASSLFSGYGYTF. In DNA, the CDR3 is TGTGCCAGCAGTTTATTTTCAGGCTATGGCTACACCTTC.

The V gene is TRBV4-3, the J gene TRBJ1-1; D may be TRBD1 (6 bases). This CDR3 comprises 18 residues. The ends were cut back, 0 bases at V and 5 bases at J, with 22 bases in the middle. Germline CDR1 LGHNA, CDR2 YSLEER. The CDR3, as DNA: TGCGCCAGCAGCCAAGAGGGTGTTACAGGGTGGGATGGGACTGAAGCTTTCTTT. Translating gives CASSQEGVTGWDGTEAFF.

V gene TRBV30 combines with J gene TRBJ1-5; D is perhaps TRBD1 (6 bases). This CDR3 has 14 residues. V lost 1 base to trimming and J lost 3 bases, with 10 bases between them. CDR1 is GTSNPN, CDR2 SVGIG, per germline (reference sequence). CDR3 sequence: CAWSEGTINQPQHF. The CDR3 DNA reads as TGTGCCTGGAGTGAAGGGACAATCAATCAGCCCCAGCATTTT.

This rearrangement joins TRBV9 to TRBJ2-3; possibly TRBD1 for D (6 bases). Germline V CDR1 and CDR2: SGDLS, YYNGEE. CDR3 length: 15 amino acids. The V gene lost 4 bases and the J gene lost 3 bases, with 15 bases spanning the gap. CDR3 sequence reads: CASSSRGRLTDTQYF. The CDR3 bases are TGTGCCAGCAGCTCAAGGGGGAGACTGACAGATACGCAGTATTTT.

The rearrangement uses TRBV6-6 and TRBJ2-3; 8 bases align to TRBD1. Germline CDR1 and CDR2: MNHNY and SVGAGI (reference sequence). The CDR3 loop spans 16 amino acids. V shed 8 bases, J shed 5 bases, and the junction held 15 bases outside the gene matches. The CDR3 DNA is TGTGCCAGCCAGGACAGGGTCCTCTTAGTGGGAGATACGCAGTATTTT. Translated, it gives CASQDRVLLVGDTQYF.

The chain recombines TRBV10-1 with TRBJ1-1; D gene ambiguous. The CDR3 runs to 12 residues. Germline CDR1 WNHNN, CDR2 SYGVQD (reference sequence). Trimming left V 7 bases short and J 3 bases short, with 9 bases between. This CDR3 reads CASKGGDTEAFF. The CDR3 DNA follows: TGCGCCAGCAAAGGCGGCGACACTGAAGCTTTCTTT.

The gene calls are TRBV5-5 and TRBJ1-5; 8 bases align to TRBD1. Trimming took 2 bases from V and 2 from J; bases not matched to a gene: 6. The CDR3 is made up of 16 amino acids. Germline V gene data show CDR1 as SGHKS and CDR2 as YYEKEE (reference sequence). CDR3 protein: CASSFRLDRGNQPQHF. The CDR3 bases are TGTGCCAGCAGCTTCAGGCTGGACAGGGGCAATCAGCCCCAGCATTTT.

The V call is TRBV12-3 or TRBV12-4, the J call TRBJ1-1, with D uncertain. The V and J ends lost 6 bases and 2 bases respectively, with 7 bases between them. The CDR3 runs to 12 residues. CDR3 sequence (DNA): TGTGCCAGCAGCCCCAGAAACACTGAAGCTTTCTTT. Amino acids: CASSPRNTEAFF.